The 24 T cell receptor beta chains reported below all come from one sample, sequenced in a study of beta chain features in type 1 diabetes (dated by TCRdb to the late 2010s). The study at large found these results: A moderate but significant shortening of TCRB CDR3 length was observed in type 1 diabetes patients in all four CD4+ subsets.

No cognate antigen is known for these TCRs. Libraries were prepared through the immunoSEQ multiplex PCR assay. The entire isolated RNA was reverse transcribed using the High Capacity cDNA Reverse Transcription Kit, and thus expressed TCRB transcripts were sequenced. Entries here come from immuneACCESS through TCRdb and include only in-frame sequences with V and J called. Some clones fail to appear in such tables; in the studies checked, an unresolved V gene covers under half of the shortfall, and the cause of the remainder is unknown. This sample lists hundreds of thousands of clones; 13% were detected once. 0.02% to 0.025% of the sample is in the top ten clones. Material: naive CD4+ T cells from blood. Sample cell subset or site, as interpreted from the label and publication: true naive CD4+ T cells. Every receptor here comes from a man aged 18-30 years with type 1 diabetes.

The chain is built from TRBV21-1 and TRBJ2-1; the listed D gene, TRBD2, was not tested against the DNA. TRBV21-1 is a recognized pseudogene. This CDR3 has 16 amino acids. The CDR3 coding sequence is TGTGCCAGCAGCCCCCAAAGCAGGGAGGTTATGAATGAGCAGTTCTTC. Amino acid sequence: CASSPQSREVMNEQFF.

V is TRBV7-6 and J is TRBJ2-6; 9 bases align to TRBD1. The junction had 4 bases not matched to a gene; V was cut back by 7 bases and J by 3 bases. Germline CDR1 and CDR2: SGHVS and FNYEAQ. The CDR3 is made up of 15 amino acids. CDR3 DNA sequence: TGTGCCAGCACCGGGACAGGGTTTGGGGCCAACGTCCTGACTTTC. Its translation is CASTGTGFGANVLTF.

CDR3 amino acids: CSVGRGFSTYEQYF. The CDR3 DNA follows: TGCAGCGTTGGCCGGGGTTTTTCTACCTACGAGCAGTACTTC. The chain couples TRBV29-1 to TRBJ2-7, with D tentatively TRBD2 (5 bases). Germline lookup yields CDR1 SQVTM and CDR2 ANQGSEA. CDR3 length equals 14 residues. Trimming left V 4 bases short and J 2 bases short, with 15 bases between.

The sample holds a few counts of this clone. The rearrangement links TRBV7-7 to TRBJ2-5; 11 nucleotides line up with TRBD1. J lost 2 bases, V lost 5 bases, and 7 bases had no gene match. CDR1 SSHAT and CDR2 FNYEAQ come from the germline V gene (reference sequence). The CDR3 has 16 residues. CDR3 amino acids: CASSPGTGGRQETQYF. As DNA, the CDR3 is TGTGCCAGCAGCCCCGGGACAGGGGGGAGGCAAGAGACCCAGTACTTC.

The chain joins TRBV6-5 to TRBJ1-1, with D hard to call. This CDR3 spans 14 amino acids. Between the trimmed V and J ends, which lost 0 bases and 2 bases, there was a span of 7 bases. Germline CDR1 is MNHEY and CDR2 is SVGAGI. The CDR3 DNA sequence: TGTGCCAGCAGTTACTCCTCGACCAACACTGAAGCTTTCTTT. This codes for CASSYSSTNTEAFF.

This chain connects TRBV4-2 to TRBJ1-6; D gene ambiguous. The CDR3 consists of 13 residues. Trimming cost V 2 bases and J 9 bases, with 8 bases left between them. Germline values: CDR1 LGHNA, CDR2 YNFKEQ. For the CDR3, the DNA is TGTGCCAGCAGCCAATTAGTTAGTTCACCCCTCCACTTT. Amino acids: CASSQLVSSPLHF.

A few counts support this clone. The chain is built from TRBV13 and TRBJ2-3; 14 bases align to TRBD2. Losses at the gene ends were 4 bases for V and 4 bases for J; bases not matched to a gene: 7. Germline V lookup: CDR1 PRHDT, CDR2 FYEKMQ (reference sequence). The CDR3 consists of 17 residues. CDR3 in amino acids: CASSSRTSGGLADTQYF. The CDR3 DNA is TGTGCCAGCAGCTCCCGGACTAGCGGGGGGCTCGCAGATACGCAGTATTTT.

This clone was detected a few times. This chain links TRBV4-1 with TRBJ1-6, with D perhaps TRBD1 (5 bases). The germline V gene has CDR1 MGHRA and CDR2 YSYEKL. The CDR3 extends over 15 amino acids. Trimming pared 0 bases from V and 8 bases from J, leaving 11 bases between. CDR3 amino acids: CASSQDRQGYSPLHF. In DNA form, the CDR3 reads TGCGCCAGCAGCCAAGATAGGCAGGGTTATTCACCCCTCCACTTT.

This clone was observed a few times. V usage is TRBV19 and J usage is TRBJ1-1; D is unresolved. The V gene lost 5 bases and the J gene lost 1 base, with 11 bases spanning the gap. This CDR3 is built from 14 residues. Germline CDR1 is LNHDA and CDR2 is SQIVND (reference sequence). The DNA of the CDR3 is TGTGCCAGTAGTCTCCGGACGGAGAACACTGAAGCTTTCTTT. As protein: CASSLRTENTEAFF.

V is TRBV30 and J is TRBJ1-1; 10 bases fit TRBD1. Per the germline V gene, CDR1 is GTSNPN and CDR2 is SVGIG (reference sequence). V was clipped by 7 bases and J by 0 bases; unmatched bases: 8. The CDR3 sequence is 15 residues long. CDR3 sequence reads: CALRTGGFMNTEAFF. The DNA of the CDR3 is TGTGCCTTACGGACAGGGGGGTTCATGAACACTGAAGCTTTCTTT.

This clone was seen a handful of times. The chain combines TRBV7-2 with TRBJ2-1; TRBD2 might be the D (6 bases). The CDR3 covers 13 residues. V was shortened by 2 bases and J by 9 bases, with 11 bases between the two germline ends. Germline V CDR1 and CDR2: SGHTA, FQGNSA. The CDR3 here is CASSLMEGVEQFF. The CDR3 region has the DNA TGTGCCAGCAGCTTAATGGAGGGCGTTGAGCAGTTCTTC.

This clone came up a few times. The CDR3 protein is CASSQDPGHNLKAFF. Here the CDR3 DNA reads TGCGCCAGCAGCCAAGATCCGGGACACAACCTGAAGGCTTTCTTT. The chain recombines TRBV4-1 with TRBJ1-1; perhaps TRBD1 as D (6 bases). The CDR3 has 15 residues. Trimming left V 0 bases short and J 11 bases short, with 19 bases between. CDR1 and CDR2 from the germline V gene are MGHRA and YSYEKL.

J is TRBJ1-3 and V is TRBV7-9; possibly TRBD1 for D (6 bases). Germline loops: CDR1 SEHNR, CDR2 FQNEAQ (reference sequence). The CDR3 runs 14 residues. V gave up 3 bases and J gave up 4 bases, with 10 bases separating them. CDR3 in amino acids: CASSFRGEGNTIYF. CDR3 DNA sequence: TGTGCCAGCAGCTTCAGGGGCGAGGGAAACACCATATATTTT.

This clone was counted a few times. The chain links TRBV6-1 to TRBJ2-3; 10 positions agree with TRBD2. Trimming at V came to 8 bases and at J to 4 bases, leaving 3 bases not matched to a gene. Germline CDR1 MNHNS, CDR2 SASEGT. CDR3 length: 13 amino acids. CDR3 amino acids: CASVSGGADTQYF. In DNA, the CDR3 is TGTGCCAGCGTAAGCGGGGGGGCAGATACGCAGTATTTT.

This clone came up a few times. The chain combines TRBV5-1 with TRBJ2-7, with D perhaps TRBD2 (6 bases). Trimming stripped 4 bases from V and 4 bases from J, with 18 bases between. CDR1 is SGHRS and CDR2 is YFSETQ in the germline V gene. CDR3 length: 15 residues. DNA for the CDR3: TGCGCCAGCAGCCGGGCGGAGGGGATGGAATACGAGCAGTACTTC. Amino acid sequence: CASSRAEGMEYEQYF.

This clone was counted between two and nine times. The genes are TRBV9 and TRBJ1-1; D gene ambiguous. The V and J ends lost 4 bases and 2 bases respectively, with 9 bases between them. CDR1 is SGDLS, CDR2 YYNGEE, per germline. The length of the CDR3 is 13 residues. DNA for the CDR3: TGTGCCAGCAGCTTCAGCACCAACACTGAAGCTTTCTTT. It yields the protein CASSFSTNTEAFF.

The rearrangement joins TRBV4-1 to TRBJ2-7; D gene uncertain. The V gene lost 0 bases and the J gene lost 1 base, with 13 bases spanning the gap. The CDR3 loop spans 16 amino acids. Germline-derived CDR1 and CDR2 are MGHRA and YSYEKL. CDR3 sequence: CASSQEWAQPSYEQYF. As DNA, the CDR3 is TGCGCCAGCAGCCAAGAATGGGCGCAGCCTTCCTACGAGCAGTACTTC.

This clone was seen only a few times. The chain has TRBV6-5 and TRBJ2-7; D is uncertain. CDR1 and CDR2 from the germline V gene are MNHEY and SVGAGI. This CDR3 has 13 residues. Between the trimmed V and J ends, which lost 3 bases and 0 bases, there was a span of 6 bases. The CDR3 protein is CASSYYTSYEQYF. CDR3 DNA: TGTGCCAGCAGTTATTACACCTCCTACGAGCAGTACTTC.

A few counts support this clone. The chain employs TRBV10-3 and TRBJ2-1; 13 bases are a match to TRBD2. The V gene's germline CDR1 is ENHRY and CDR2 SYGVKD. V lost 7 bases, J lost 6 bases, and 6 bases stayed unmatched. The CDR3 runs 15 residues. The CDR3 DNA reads TGTGCCATCACCCCCGGGACTAGCGGGACCAATGAGCAGTTCTTC. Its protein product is CAITPGTSGTNEQFF.

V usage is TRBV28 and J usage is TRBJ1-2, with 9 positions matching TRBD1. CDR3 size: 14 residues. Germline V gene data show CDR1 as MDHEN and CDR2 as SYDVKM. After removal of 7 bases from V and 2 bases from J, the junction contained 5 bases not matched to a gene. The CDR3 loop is CASIMTGGNYGYTF. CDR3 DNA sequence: TGTGCCAGCATCATGACAGGGGGGAACTATGGCTACACCTTC.

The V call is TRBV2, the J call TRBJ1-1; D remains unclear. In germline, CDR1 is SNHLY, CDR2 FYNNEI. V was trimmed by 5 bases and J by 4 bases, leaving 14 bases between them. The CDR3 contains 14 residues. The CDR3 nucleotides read TGTGCCAGCAGTTCAACGAGGGAGGTCACTGAAGCTTTCTTT. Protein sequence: CASSSTREVTEAFF.

The CDR3 is CASRQGVETQYF. CDR3 nucleotides: TGCGCCAGCAGACAGGGTGTGGAGACCCAGTACTTC. V is TRBV5-1 and J is TRBJ2-5; D perhaps matches TRBD1 (6 bases). This CDR3 contains 12 residues. V lost 5 bases and J 5 bases, leaving 10 bases between the germline ends. Germline V gives CDR1 SGHRS, CDR2 YFSETQ.

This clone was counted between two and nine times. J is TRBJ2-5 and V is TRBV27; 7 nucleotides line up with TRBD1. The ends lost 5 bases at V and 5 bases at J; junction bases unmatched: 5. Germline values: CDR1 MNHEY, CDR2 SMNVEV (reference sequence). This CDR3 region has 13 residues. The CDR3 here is CASSDGRGETQYF. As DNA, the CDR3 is TGTGCCAGCAGTGATGGCAGGGGGGAGACCCAGTACTTC.

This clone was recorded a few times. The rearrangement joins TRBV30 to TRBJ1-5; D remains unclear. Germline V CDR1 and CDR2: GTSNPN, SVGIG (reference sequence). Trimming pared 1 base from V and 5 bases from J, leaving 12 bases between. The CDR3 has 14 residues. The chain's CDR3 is CAWSGTSLDQPQHF. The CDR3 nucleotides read TGTGCCTGGAGTGGTACTAGTCTAGATCAGCCCCAGCATTTT.